The text below deals with one T cell receptor (beta chain). The source of the sample is a study of blood T cell repertoires in COVID-19. Study context: COVID-19 samples collected from the United States, Italy and Spain covered acute and convalescent phases. In each case, the material was cDNA or gDNA derived from T cells, B-cell-depleted T cells, or PBMCs.

The repertoire was sequenced with immunoSEQ multiplex PCR; TCRdb's copy has only in-frame clones and lacks some. The sample contains under 450,000 clones, 90% to 95% of which appear only once. The germline V gene encodes CDR1 KGHDR and CDR2 SFDVKD. Deletions cut 4 bases from V and 1 base from J, with 10 bases between. This CDR3 is built from 15 residues. The receptor was isolated from a woman aged 40-49 years who had been exposed to COVID-19. Sequencing was done on a sample of PBMCs or T cells enriched from blood (not recorded which). The genes are TRBV24-1 and TRBJ1-5; TRBD1 might be the D (5 bases). The CDR3 nucleotides are TGTGCCACCAGTGACCCCAGGGTAAGCAATCAGCCCCAGCATTTT. Translating it yields CATSDPRVSNQPQHF.